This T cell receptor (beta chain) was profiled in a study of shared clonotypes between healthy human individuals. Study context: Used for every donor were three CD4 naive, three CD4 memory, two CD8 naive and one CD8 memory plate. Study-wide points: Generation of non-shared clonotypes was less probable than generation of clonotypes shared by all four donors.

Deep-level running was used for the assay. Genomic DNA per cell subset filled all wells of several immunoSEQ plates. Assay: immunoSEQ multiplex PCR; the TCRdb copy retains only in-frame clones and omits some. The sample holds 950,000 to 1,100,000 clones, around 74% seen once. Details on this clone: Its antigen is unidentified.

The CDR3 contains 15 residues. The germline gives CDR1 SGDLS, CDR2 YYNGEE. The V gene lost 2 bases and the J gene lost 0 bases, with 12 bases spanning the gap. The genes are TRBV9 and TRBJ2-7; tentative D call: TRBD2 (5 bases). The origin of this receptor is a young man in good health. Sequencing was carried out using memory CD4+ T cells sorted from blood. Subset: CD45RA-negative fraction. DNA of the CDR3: TGTGCCAGCAGCGTTTCCGCGGGCCCCTCCTACGAGCAGTACTTC. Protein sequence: CASSVSAGPSYEQYF. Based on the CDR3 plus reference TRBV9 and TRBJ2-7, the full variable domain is DSGVTQTPKHLITATGQRVTLRCSPRSGDLSVYWYQQSLDQGLQFLIQYYNGEERAKGNILERFSAQQFPDLHSELNLSSLELGDSALYFCASSVSAGPSYEQYFGPGTRLTVT.